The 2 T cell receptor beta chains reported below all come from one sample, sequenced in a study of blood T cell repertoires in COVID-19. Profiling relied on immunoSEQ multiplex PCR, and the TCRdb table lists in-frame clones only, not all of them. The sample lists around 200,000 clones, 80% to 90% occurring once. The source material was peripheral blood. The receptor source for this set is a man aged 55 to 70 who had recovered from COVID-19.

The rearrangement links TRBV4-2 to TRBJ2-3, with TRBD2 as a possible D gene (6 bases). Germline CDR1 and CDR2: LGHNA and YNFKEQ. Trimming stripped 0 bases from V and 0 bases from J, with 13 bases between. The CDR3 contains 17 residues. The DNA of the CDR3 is TGTGCCAGCAGCCAAGAATGGGGCGGGGCTAGCACAGATACGCAGTATTTT. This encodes CASSQEWGGASTDTQYF.

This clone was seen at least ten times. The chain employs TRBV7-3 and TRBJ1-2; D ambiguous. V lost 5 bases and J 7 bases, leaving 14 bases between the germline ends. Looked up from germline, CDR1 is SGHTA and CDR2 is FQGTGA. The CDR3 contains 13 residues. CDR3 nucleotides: TGTGCCAGCAGCCGGTCCCTGGGCTCTGGCTACACCTTC. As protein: CASSRSLGSGYTF. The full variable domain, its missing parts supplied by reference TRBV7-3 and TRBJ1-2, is GAGVSQTPSNKVTEKGKYVELRCDPISGHTALYWYRQSLGQGPEFLIYFQGTGAADDSGLPNDRFFAVRPEGSVSTLKIQRTERGDSAVYLCASSRSLGSGYTFGSGTRLTVV.